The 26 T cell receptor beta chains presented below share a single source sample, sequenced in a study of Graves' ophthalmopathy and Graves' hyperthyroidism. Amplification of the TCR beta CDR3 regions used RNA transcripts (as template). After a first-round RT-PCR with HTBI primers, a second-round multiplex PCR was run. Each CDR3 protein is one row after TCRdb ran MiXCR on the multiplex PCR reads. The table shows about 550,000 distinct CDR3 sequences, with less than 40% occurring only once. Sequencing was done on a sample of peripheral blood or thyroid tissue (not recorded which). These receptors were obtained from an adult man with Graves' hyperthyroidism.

The CDR3 spells CASSFWGSGNTIYF. In nucleotides, the CDR3 is TGTGCCAGCAGTTTTTGGGGGAGCGGAAACACCATATATTTT. This chain connects TRBV12-3 or TRBV12-4 to TRBJ1-3, with D possibly TRBD1 on 5 matching bases. The CDR3 is 14 residues long. Between the trimmed V and J ends, which lost 3 bases and 4 bases, there was a span of 10 bases.

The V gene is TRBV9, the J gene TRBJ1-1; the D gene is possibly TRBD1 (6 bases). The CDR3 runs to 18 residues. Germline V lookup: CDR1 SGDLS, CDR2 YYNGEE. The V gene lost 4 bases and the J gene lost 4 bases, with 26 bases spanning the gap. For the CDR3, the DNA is TGTGCCAGCAGCCAAGTAGTTTTAGGGGGGGGAGGGGTCACTGAAGCTTTCTTT. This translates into CASSQVVLGGGGVTEAFF.

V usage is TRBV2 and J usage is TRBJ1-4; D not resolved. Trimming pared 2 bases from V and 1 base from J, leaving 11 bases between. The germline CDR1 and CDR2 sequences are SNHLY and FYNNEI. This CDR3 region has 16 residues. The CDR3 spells CASSESAPLTNEKLFF. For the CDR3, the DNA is TGTGCCAGCAGTGAATCCGCCCCGTTAACTAATGAAAAACTGTTTTTT.

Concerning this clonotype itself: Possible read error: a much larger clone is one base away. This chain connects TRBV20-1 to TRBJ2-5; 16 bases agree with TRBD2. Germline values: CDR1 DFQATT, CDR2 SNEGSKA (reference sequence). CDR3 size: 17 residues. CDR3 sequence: CSASGSGLAGGQEAQYF. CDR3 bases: TGCAGTGCTAGTGGGTCGGGACTAGCGGGGGGGCAAGAGGCCCAGTACTTC.

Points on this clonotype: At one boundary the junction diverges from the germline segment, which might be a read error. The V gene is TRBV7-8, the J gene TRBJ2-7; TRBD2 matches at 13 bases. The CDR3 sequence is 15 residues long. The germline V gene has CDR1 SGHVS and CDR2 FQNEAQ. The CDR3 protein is CASSLGLAGDAEQYF. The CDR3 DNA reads TGTGCCAGCAGTTTAGGACTAGCGGGGGACGCTGAGCAGTACTTC.

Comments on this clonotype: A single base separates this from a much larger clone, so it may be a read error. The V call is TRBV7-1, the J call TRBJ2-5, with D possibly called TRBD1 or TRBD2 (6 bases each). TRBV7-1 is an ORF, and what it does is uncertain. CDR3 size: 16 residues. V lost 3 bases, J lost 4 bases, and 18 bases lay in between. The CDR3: CASSSSKRGAGETQYF. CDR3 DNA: TGTGCCAGCAGCTCTTCCAAGAGGGGGGCTGGAGAGACCCAGTACTTC.

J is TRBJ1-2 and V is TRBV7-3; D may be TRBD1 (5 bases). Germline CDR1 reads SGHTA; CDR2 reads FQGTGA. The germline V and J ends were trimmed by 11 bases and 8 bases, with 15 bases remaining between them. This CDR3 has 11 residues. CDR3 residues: CALKGQLGYTF. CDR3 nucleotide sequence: TGTGCCTTAAAGGGGCAGTTGGGCTACACCTTC.

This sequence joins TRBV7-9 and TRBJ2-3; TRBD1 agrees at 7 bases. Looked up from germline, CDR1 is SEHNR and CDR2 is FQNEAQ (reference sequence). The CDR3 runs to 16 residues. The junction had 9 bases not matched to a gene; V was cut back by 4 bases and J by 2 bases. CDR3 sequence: CASSSDRSLTTDTQYF. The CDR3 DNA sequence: TGTGCCAGCAGCTCGGACAGGAGTCTTACCACAGATACGCAGTATTTT.

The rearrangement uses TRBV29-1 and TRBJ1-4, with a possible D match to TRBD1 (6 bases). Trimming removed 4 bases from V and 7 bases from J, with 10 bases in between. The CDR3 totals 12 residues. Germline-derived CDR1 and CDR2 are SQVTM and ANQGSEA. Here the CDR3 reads CSVGAGVEKLFF. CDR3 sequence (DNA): TGCAGCGTTGGGGCAGGGGTTGAAAAACTGTTTTTT.

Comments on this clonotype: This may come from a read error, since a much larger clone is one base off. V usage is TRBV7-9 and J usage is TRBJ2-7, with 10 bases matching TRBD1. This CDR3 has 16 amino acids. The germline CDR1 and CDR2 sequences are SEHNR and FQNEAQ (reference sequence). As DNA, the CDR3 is TGCGCCAGCAGCCTGGCCCTCGGGACAGGGGACTACGAGCAGTACTTC. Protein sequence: CASSLALGTGDYEQYF. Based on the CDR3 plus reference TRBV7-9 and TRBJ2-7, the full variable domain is DTGVSQNPRHKITKRGQNVTFRCDPISEHNRLYWYRQTLGQGPEFLTYFQNEAQLEKSRLLSDRFSAERPKGSFSTLEIQRTEQGDSAMYLCASSLALGTGDYEQYFGPGTRLTVT.

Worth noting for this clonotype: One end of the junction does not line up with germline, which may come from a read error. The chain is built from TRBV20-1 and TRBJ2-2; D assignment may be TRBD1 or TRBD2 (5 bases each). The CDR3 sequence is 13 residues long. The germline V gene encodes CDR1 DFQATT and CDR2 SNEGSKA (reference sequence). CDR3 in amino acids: CSAREGTHNEQFF. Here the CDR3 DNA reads TGCAGTGCTAGAGAGGGGACCCACAATGAGCAGTTTTTC.

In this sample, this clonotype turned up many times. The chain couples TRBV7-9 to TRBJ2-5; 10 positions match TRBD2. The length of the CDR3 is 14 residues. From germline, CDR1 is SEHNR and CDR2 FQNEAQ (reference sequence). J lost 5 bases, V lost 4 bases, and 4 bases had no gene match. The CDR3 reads CASSSGTSDETQYF. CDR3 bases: TGTGCCAGCAGCTCCGGGACTAGCGACGAGACCCAGTACTTC.

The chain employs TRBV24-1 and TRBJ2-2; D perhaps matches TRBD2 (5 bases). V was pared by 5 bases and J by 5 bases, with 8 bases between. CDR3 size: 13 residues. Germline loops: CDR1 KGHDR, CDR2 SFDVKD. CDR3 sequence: CATSGLATGELFF. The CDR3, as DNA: TGTGCCACCAGTGGTCTAGCAACCGGGGAGCTGTTTTTT.

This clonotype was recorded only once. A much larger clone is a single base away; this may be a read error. DNA for the CDR3: TGTGCCAGCAGCCCCCTCGGGGGAGAGACCCAGTGCTTC. This sequence encodes CASSPLGGETQCF. The chain uses TRBV7-3 and TRBJ2-5, with a possible D match to TRBD2 (6 bases). CDR3 length equals 13 residues. CDR1 SGHTA and CDR2 FQGTGA come from the germline V gene.

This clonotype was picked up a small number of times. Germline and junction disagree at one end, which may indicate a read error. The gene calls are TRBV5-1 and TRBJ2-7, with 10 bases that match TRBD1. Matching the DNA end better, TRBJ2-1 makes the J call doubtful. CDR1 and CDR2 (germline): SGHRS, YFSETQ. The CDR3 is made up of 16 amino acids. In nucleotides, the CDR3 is TGTGCCAGCAGCACGGGACAGGGGCTCGGGGTAGGTGAGCAGTTCTTC. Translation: CASSTGQGLGVGEQFF.

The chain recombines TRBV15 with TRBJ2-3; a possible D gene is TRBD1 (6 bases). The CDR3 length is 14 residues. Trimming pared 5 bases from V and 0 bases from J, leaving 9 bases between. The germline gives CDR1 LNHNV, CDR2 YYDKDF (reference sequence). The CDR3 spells CATSSGASTDTQYF. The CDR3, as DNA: TGTGCCACCAGCTCAGGGGCGAGCACAGATACGCAGTATTTT.

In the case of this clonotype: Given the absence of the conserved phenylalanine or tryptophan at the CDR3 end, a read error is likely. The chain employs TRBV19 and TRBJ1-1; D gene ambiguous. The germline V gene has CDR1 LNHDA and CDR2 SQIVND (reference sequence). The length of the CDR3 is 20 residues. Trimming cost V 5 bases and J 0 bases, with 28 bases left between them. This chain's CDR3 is CASSVSHTVGKTPMNTEAFL. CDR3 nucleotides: TGTGCCAGTAGTGTCAGCCACACAGTGGGGAAAACACCCATGAACACTGAAGCTTTCCTT.

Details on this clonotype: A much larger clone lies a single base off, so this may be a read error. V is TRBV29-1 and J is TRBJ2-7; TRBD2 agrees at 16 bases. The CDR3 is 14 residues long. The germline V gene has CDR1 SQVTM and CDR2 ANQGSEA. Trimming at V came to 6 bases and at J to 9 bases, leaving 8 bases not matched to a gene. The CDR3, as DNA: TGCAGCGTCGGGACTAGCGGGGGGGCTCGGGTGCAGTACTTC. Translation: CSVGTSGGARVQYF.

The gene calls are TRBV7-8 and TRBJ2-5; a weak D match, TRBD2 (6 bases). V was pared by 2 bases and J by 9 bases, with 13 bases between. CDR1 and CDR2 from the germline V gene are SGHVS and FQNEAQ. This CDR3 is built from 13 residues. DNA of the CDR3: TGTGCCAGCAGCTTACGGGGACTGGAGGCCCAGTACTTC. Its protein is CASSLRGLEAQYF.

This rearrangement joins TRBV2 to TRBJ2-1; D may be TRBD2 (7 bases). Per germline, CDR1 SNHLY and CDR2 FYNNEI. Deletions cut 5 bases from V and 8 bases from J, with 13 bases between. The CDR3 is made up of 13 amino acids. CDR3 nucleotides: TGTGCCAGCAGTACTAGGGGGGGCGATGAGCAGTTCTTC. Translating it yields CASSTRGGDEQFF.

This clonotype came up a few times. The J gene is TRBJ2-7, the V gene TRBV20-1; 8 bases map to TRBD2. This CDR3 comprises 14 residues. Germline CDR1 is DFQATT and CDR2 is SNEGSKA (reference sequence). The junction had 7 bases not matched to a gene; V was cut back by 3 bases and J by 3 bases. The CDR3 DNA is TGCAGTGCTAGTTGGGAACTAGCGGTCTACGAGCAGTACTTC. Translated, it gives CSASWELAVYEQYF.

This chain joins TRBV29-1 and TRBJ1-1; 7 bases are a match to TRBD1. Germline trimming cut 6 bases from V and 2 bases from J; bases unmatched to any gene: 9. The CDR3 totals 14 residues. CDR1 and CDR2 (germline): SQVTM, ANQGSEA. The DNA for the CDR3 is TGCAGCGTCAAGACAGGGAACGGAAACACTGAAGCTTTCTTT. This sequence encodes CSVKTGNGNTEAFF. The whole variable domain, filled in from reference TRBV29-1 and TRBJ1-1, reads SAVISQKPSRDICQRGTSLTIQCQVDSQVTMMFWYRQQPGQSLTLIATANQGSEATYESGFVIDKFPISRPNLTFSTLTVSNMSPEDSSIYLCSVKTGNGNTEAFFGQGTRLTVV.

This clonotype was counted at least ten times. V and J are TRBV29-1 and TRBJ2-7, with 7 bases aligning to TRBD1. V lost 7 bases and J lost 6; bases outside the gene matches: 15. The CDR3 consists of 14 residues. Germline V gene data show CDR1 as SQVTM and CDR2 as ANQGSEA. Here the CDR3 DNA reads TGCAGCGCCACAAAGACGACAGGGACGGTCGAGCAGTACTTC. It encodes CSATKTTGTVEQYF.

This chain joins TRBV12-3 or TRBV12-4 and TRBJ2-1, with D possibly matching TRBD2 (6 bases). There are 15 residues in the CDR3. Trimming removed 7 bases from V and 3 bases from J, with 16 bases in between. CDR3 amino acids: CASMPFLGGYNEQFF. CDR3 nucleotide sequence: TGTGCCAGCATGCCCTTTCTGGGAGGCTACAATGAGCAGTTCTTC.

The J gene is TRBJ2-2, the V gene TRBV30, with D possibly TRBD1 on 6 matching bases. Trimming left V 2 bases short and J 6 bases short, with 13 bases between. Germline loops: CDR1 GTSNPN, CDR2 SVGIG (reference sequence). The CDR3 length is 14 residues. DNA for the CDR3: TGTGCCTGGAGTCCAGGGGCGCACGCCGGGGAGCTGTTTTTT. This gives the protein CAWSPGAHAGELFF.

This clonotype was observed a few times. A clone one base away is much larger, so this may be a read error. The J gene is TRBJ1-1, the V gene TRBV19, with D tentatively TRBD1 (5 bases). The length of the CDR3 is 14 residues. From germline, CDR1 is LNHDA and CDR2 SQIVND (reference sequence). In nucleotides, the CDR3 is TGTGCCAGTAGTACAGGGATAGGGAACACTGGAGCTTTCTTT. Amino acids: CASSTGIGNTGAFF.